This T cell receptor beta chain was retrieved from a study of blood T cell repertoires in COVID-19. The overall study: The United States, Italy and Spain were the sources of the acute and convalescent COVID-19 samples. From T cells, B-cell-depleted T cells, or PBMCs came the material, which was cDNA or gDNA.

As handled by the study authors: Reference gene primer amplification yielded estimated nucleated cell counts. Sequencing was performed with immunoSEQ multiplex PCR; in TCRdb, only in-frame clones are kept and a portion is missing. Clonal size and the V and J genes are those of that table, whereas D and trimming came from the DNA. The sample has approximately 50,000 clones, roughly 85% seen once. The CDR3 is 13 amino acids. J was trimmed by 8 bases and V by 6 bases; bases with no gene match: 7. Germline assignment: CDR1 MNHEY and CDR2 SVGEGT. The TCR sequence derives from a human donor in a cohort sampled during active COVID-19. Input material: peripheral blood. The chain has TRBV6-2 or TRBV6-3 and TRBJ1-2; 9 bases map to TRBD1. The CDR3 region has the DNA TGTGCCAGCAGCTTGGGACAGGGTGAGGGCTACACCTTC. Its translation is CASSLGQGEGYTF.